Listed below are T cell receptor beta chains from one sample, sequenced in a study of cytomegalovirus exposure and HLA in healthy donors. The assay was immunoSEQ multiplex PCR, and TCRdb's table has in-frame clones only and misses some. The table lists around 130,000 clones, around 92% of them singletons. Sequencing was carried out using PBMCs. These receptors were collected from a man aged 30 to 39 in good health and CMV-seronegative. CDR3s include the opening cysteine and the closing phenylalanine or tryptophan. Fields, in order: J gene, D gene, clone size, V gene, CDR3 DNA, CDR3 protein. The D gene is left open where the match is weak. A clone size is listed for some rows: how often the clone was seen (once, few, many), or a class if it is expanded.

TRBJ2-7 TRBD2 NA TRBV14 TGTGCCAGCAGCCGCCGGGACCGGGAGGTATACGAGCAGTACTTC CASSRRDREVYEQYF
TRBJ1-4 TRBD1 NA TRBV25-1 TGTGCCAGCAGTGAAGAGGCCGGGACAGTGAATGAAAAACTGTTTTTT CASSEEAGTVNEKLFF
TRBJ2-7 NA NA TRBV7-9 TGTGCCAGCAGCCCCGGGACATCCTACGAGCAGTACTTC CASSPGTSYEQYF
TRBJ2-3 NA once TRBV11-2 TGTGCCAGCAGCCTTCTCGGGGTAGATACGCAGTATTTT CASSLLGVDTQYF
TRBJ2-1 NA once TRBV28 TGTGCCAGCAGTTTTTACAGGAGAGTAGACAATGAGCAGTTCTTC CASSFYRRVDNEQFF
TRBJ1-4 NA NA TRBV5-4 TGTGCCAGCAGCTCGATGGACCAGGGTGAAAAACTGTTTTTT CASSSMDQGEKLFF
TRBJ2-3 NA NA TRBV27 TGTGCCAGCAGTGTCTTAGCGGTAGAGAGGGTTACGCAGTATTTT CASSVLAVERVTQYF
TRBJ2-5 TRBD2 NA TRBV19 TGTGCCAGTAGTATAGGGGACGGGGGGGCCGTGGAGACCCAGTACTTC CASSIGDGGAVETQYF
TRBJ1-1 NA NA TRBV28 TGTGCCAGCAGTTTCACCATCAGAACTGAAGCTTTCTTT CASSFTIRTEAFF
TRBJ2-3 TRBD2 NA TRBV9 TGTGCCAGCAGCGCCAGCGGGAGGAGCACAGATACGCAGTATTTT CASSASGRSTDTQYF
TRBJ2-7 NA NA TRBV10-3 TGTGCCATCAGGACACAACCATCACAGACCTACGAGCAGTACTTC CAIRTQPSQTYEQYF
TRBJ2-5 TRBD2 NA TRBV5-1 TGCGCCAGCAGCCGGGGACTAGCGGGGGACAATCAAGAGACCCAGTACTTC CASSRGLAGDNQETQYF
TRBJ2-1 NA NA TRBV7-2 TGTGCCAGCAGTTCCGCCGCGGGGAAGAATGAGCAGTTCTTC CASSSAAGKNEQFF
TRBJ2-3 NA NA TRBV18 TGTGCCAGCTCACCCGCAATCCGCGGAGATACGCAGTATTTT CASSPAIRGDTQYF
TRBJ2-1 TRBD2 NA TRBV7-2 TGTGCCAGCAGCTTTAGATCGGCCATGGCTAGCGGGGGGTACAATGAGCAGTTCTTC CASSFRSAMASGGYNEQFF
TRBJ2-3 TRBD2 once TRBV7-7 TGTGCCAGCAGCTTAGTACTAGCGGATACGCAGTATTTT CASSLVLADTQYF
TRBJ2-7 NA NA TRBV19 TGTGCCAGTAGTACCCGGACAGACTACGAGCAGTACTTC CASSTRTDYEQYF
TRBJ2-3 TRBD2 NA TRBV27 TGTGCCAGCAGTTTATGGGGGGGGGCAGATACGCAGTATTTT CASSLWGGADTQYF
TRBJ1-6 NA NA TRBV10-3 TGTGCCATCAGTGAGTCGGGGGGGGGTTTGTCACCCCTCCACTTT CAISESGGGLSPLHF
TRBJ2-5 NA NA TRBV5-4 TGTGCCAGCAGCTTTCCAGGGGTTCGGCAAGAGACCCAGTACTTC CASSFPGVRQETQYF
TRBJ1-4 NA few TRBV4-2 TGTGCCAGCAGCCAAAAGCAGGACACCCTTAATGAAAAACTGTTTTTT CASSQKQDTLNEKLFF
TRBJ1-1 TRBD1 NA TRBV7-3 TGTGCCAGCAGCGCCCAGGGACAGGGCACTGAAGCTTTCTTT CASSAQGQGTEAFF
TRBJ2-1 NA few TRBV7-9 TGTGCCAGCAGCTTAGCGGTTAAGTGGGAGTGGTTCTTC CASSLAVKWEWFF
TRBJ2-7 NA NA TRBV7-6 TGTGCCAGCAGCTCGCAGTGGGAGCAGTACTTC CASSSQWEQYF
TRBJ1-2 NA many TRBV6-8 TGTGCCAGCAGTTACTCACGGGAGCTCTATGGCTACACCTTC CASSYSRELYGYTF
TRBJ1-5 NA once TRBV27 TGTGCCAGCAGTTTATCCAGGAGCAATCAGCCCCAGCATTTT CASSLSRSNQPQHF
TRBJ2-3 NA few TRBV7-8 TGTGCCAGCAGCTTAGTAGCGGCTTCAGATACGCAGTATTTT CASSLVAASDTQYF
TRBJ1-1 NA few TRBV10-3 TGTGCCATCAGTGGCGCGGAGGGCACTGAAGCTTTCTTT CAISGAEGTEAFF
TRBJ1-1 NA NA TRBV4-3 TGCGCCAGCAGCCGAACAGGGAGCTTGAACACTGAAGCTTTCTTT CASSRTGSLNTEAFF
TRBJ1-3 NA NA TRBV7-2 TGTGCCAGCACCGTTCGGGCGGGAGCGTCCTCAGGAAACACCATATATTTT CASTVRAGASSGNTIYF
TRBJ1-1 NA NA TRBV13 TGTGCCAGCAGCACTTCGGGCACTGAAGCTTTCTTT CASSTSGTEAFF
TRBJ2-1 NA once TRBV2 TGTGCCAGCGGGGACATTCCAAATGAGCAGTTCTTC CASGDIPNEQFF
TRBJ2-3 NA NA TRBV11-2 TGTGCCATACAACGACAGTTTACAGATACGCAGTATTTT CAIQRQFTDTQYF
TRBJ1-5 NA once TRBV6-1 TGTGCCAGCAGTGAAGCGGGGGGTAACCAGCCCCAGCATTTT CASSEAGGNQPQHF
TRBJ2-7 TRBD1 NA TRBV9 TGTGCCAGCAGCCCAAGGGACAGTTTCCACGAGCAGTACTTC CASSPRDSFHEQYF
TRBJ1-6 NA few TRBV4-2 TGTGCCAGCAGCCAAGGGGAGGCGAGCTCCTATAATTCACCCCTCCACTTT CASSQGEASSYNSPLHF
TRBJ1-4 NA NA TRBV28 TGTGCCAGCAGTTCAGCCGGCGGTGCAACTAATGAAAAACTGTTTTTT CASSSAGGATNEKLFF
TRBJ2-1 NA once TRBV29-1 TGCAGCGTCCTTGGCGGTCCCTACAATGAGCAGTTCTTC CSVLGGPYNEQFF
TRBJ2-2 TRBD1 NA TRBV9 TGTGCCAGCAGCCCCCCGGGGGGACAGGGGGACACCGGGGAGCTGTTTTTT CASSPPGGQGDTGELFF
TRBJ1-1 NA NA TRBV28 TGTGCCGTTTTCCGCAGGGGCCGGACTGAAGCTTTCTTT CAVFRRGRTEAFF
TRBJ1-1 NA NA TRBV6-5 TGTGCCAGCAGTTACTCCCGGGGGGGGGACACTGAAGCTTTCTTT CASSYSRGGDTEAFF
TRBJ2-1 TRBD1 NA TRBV7-9 TGTGCCAGCAGCTTCCACCGGGGACAGGGGGGATACAATGAGCAGTTCTTC CASSFHRGQGGYNEQFF
TRBJ1-2 TRBD1 NA TRBV6-5 TGTGCCAGCGCATACGGACAGGGCTATGGCTACACCTTC CASAYGQGYGYTF
TRBJ2-7 NA NA TRBV19 TGTGCCAGTAGTCGGGACTGGCCGGGATACGAGCAGTACTTC CASSRDWPGYEQYF
TRBJ1-6 NA NA TRBV5-6 TGTGCCAGCAGCTTGGACGAGCTAGGGGGATATTCACCCCTCCACTTT CASSLDELGGYSPLHF
TRBJ1-4 TRBD1 once TRBV19 TGTGCCAGTACAGGGGGTGAAAAACTGTTTTTT CASTGGEKLFF
TRBJ2-7 NA NA TRBV6-1 TGTGCCAGCAGCACCGCTACTATGGACGAGCAGTACTTC CASSTATMDEQYF
TRBJ2-3 TRBD1 NA TRBV5-1 TGCGCCAGCAGGTTTTGGGGACAGACCACAGATACGCAGTATTTT CASRFWGQTTDTQYF
TRBJ2-1 TRBD2 NA TRBV7-2 TGTGCCAGCAGCTTAGCGCGCCGACTAGCGGGGGGGCCCCTAACTGAGCAGTTCTTC CASSLARRLAGGPLTEQFF
TRBJ2-7 NA NA TRBV7-9 TGTGCCAGCAGCGCAGGGGGGTACGAGCAGTACTTC CASSAGGYEQYF
TRBJ1-1 TRBD1 NA TRBV6-5 TGTGCCAGCAGTTACTCGACAGGGGCGGTCACTGAAGCTTTCTTT CASSYSTGAVTEAFF
TRBJ1-6 TRBD1 few TRBV7-2 TGTGCCAGCAGCTTAGTAAGGACAGGGAATTCACCCCTCCACTTT CASSLVRTGNSPLHF
TRBJ1-2 TRBD1 NA TRBV29-1 TGCAGCGATCGACAGGGCCAGGGCTACACCTTC CSDRQGQGYTF
TRBJ2-7 NA NA TRBV6-5 TGTGCCAGCAGTTACTCACGGGGGAGTTACGAGCAGTACTTC CASSYSRGSYEQYF